The 2 T cell receptor beta chains in this list originate from one sample, sequenced in a study of cytomegalovirus exposure and HLA in healthy donors. Sequenced by immunoSEQ multiplex PCR; TCRdb stores in-frame clones only, minus some. The sample contains over 100,000 clones, roughly 89% of which appear only once. Sequenced input: PBMCs. The receptor set was obtained from a woman aged 18-29 years in good health and CMV-seronegative.

The chain uses TRBV19 and TRBJ2-5; TRBD2 is a possible D gene (5 bases). The CDR3 extends over 13 amino acids. In germline, CDR1 is LNHDA, CDR2 SQIVND (reference sequence). Trimming removed 9 bases from V and 4 bases from J, with 15 bases in between. The CDR3 here is CASDPGAGETQYF. The CDR3 coding sequence is TGTGCCAGCGATCCAGGCGCGGGAGAGACCCAGTACTTC.

The chain joins TRBV2 to TRBJ1-2; D ambiguous. This CDR3 has 13 amino acids. V shed 8 bases and J shed 8 bases, with 18 bases lying between them. In germline, CDR1 is SNHLY, CDR2 FYNNEI. CDR3 amino acids: CASGTYGSRGYTF. The DNA of the CDR3 is TGTGCCAGCGGAACATACGGGTCGCGAGGCTACACCTTC.